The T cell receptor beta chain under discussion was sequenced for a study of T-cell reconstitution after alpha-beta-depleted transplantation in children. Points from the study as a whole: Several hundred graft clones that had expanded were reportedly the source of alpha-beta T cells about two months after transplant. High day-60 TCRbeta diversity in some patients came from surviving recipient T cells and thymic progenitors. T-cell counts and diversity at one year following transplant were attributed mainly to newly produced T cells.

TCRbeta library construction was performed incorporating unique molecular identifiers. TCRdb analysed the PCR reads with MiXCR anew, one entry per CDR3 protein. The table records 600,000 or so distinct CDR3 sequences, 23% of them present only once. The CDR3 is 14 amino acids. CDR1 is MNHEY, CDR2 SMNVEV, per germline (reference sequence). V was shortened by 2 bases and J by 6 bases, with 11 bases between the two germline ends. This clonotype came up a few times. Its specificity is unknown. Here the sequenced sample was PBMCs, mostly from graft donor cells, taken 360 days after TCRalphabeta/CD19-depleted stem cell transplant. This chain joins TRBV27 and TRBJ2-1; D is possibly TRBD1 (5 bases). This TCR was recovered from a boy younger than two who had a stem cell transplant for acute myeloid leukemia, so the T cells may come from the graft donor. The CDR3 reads CASSLGSGSNEQFF. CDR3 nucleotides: TGTGCCAGCAGTTTAGGATCAGGGTCCAATGAGCAGTTCTTC.